The 3 T cell receptor beta chains below all came from one sample that was sequenced in a study of cytomegalovirus exposure and HLA in healthy donors. PCR involved 60 Vbeta and 13 Jbeta primers. Repertoires were generated with immunoSEQ multiplex PCR, while TCRdb's copy carries only in-frame clones and drops some. The sample gives 120,000 to 150,000 clones, approximately 73% of which show up once; 1.5% to 2% is in the top ten. The sample comprised PBMCs. These receptors all stem from a woman aged 18 to 35 in good health and CMV-seronegative.

This clone has just a few counts. This rearrangement joins TRBV27 to TRBJ2-7; unclear D gene. Germline CDR1 MNHEY, CDR2 SMNVEV (reference sequence). There are 16 residues in the CDR3. With 7 bases removed from V and 0 bases from J, the gap between germline ends came to 19 bases. CDR3 residues: CASTRPIRSRSYEQYV. The CDR3 DNA reads as TGTGCCAGCACACGACCGATTAGGAGTCGCTCCTACGAGCAGTACGTC.

This chain links TRBV7-2 with TRBJ2-1, with 9 bases matching TRBD2. The J segment lost 4 bases and the V segment lost 3 bases, leaving 4 bases of the junction unmatched. This CDR3 spans 15 amino acids. Germline CDR1 SGHTA, CDR2 FQGNSA. As DNA, the CDR3 is TGTGCCAGCAGCTTTGGACTAGCGATATACAATGAGCAGTTCTTC. It codes for CASSFGLAIYNEQFF.

The chain has TRBV11-2 and TRBJ2-7, with TRBD1 matching 8 bases. The J segment lost 4 bases and the V segment lost 6 bases, leaving 11 bases of the junction unmatched. Germline V CDR1 and CDR2: SGHAT, FQNNGV. This CDR3 has 15 amino acids. CDR3 region: CASSQRTGTEYEQYF. The CDR3, as DNA: TGTGCCAGCAGTCAAAGGACAGGGACCGAATACGAGCAGTACTTC. Drawing the rest from reference TRBV11-2 and TRBJ2-7, the complete variable domain is EAGVAQSPRYKIIEKRQSVAFWCNPISGHATLYWYQQILGQGPKLLIQFQNNGVVDDSQLPKDRFSAERLKGVDSTLKIQPAKLEDSAVYLCASSQRTGTEYEQYFGPGTRLTVT.